This entry lists 29 T cell receptor delta chains sequenced from one sample in a study of Vδ1+ human thymocytes. RNA was extracted from the cells and then reverse transcribed. Multiplex PCR used pooled V-gene forward primers and a constant-region reverse primer to amplify CDR3s. TCRdb processed the multiplex PCR reads again with the CATT caller. The sample includes 20,000 to 25,000 delta-chain clones, approximately 8.8% of them seen just once. The antigens of these receptors remain unknown. General observations from the study: In the thymus, TRG and TRD repertoires looked highly polyclonal with Gaussian CDR3 lengths.

The sample taken for sequencing was Vdelta1+ gamma-delta thymocytes from the thymus. Specified subset: FACS-sorted CD3+ TCRalphabeta- TCRVdelta1+ TCRVdelta2- thymocytes. The receptor source for this set is a child less than two years old who had congenital heart surgery.

The V call is TRDV1, the J call TRDJ1; 13 bases line up with TRDD3. Germline CDR1 TSWWSYY, CDR2 QGS. The CDR3 extends over 20 amino acids. Trimming removed 1 base from V and 3 bases from J; junction bases left unmatched: 14. As DNA, the CDR3 is TGTGCTCTTGGGGAACCCCGTACTGGGGGATACGCCCCTAGACCCGATAAACTCATCTTT. Amino acid sequence: CALGEPRTGGYAPRPDKLIF.

The chain has TRDV1 and TRDJ1, with 8 bases fitting TRDD3. The J gene was not available in TCRdb and was assigned here by matching the DNA to germline segments. The germline gives CDR1 TSWWSYY, CDR2 QGS. V dropped 2 bases and J dropped 5; count of bases not matched to a gene: 7. This CDR3 comprises 15 residues. The CDR3 DNA follows: TGTGCTCTTGGGGAAAGGTGGGGGATTTGGGATAAACTCATCTTT. It translates to CALGERWGIWDKLIF.

By share, this clone ranks as medium-sized (0.01 to 0.1%). The V call is TRDV2, the J call TRDJ3; 10 bases fit TRDD3. V lost 4 bases, J lost 0 bases, and 5 bases stayed unmatched. Germline assignment: CDR1 GEAIGNYY and CDR2 EKD. This CDR3 comprises 18 residues. The CDR3 loop reads CACEWGIPSSWDTRQMFF. For the CDR3, the DNA is TGTGCCTGTGAGTGGGGGATACCTAGCTCCTGGGACACCCGACAGATGTTTTTC.

The rearrangement joins TRDV1 to TRDJ1, with D unresolved. This CDR3 contains 16 residues. Germline V CDR1 and CDR2: TSWWSYY, QGS. V was shortened by 0 bases and J by 0 bases, with 11 bases between the two germline ends. The CDR3 bases are TGTGCTCTTGGGGAACTCGGCGGGCCGTACACCGATAAACTCATCTTT. Protein: CALGELGGPYTDKLIF.

The sample holds a few counts of this clone. This chain joins TRDV1 and TRDJ1, with 9 nucleotides matching TRDD3. V was clipped by 0 bases and J by 0 bases; unmatched bases: 14. Per germline, CDR1 TSWWSYY and CDR2 QGS. This CDR3 contains 20 residues. DNA of the CDR3: TGTGCTCTTGGGGAACTTCCCCCACGCCCTGGGGGATCGTACACCGATAAACTCATCTTT. It codes for CALGELPPRPGGSYTDKLIF.

This clone was seen a handful of times. The genes are TRDV1 and TRDJ1; 8 nucleotides match TRDD3. CDR3 length: 19 residues. In germline, CDR1 is TSWWSYY, CDR2 QGS. The V segment lost 0 bases and the J segment 1 base; nucleotides outside the gene matches: 13. CDR3 loop: CALGELFDVWGKATDKLIF. DNA for the CDR3: TGTGCTCTTGGGGAACTATTCGACGTCTGGGGGAAGGCCACCGATAAACTCATCTTT.

In this sample, this clone turned up a few times. The chain has TRDV1 and TRDJ1; D is unresolved. The germline gives CDR1 TSWWSYY, CDR2 QGS. V was cut by 0 bases and J by 0 bases, with 11 bases left in between. The CDR3 sequence is 16 residues long. DNA of the CDR3: TGTGCTCTTGGGGAACTGAACCCTTTTAACACCGATAAACTCATCTTT. Translated, it gives CALGELNPFNTDKLIF.

This clone was observed a few times. The rearrangement joins TRDV1 to TRDJ1; D is undetermined. CDR1 TSWWSYY and CDR2 QGS come from the germline V gene. The CDR3 spans 17 residues. Trimming stripped 2 bases from V and 5 bases from J, with 21 bases between. The CDR3 loop is CALGEVPTPCGGDKLIF. The CDR3, as DNA: TGTGCTCTTGGGGAAGTCCCAACCCCCTGCGGAGGAGATAAACTCATCTTT.

This clone came up a few times. The chain employs TRDV1 and TRDJ1; D possibly corresponds to TRDD2 (5 bases). This CDR3 region has 15 residues. In germline, CDR1 is TSWWSYY, CDR2 QGS. With 0 bases removed from V and 2 bases from J, the gap between germline ends came to 10 bases. In nucleotides, the CDR3 is TGTGCTCTTGGGGAACTCCGCATTCCTACCGATAAACTCATCTTT. It translates to CALGELRIPTDKLIF.

By sample fraction, this clone is medium-sized. The chain recombines TRDV2 with TRDJ1; 8 bases are shared with TRDD3. The V gene's germline CDR1 is GEAIGNYY and CDR2 EKD. The CDR3 totals 15 residues. With 3 bases clipped from V and 4 bases from J, the junction kept 9 bases outside the gene matches. The CDR3 region has the DNA TGTGCCTGTGACTGGGGGATCCCTGTGGGCGATAAACTCATCTTT. This codes for CACDWGIPVGDKLIF.

This clone was detected a few times. This chain joins TRDV1 and TRDJ1; TRDD3 aligns across 7 bases. Unmatched junction bases numbered 10, after V lost 0 bases and J lost 0 bases. CDR1 is TSWWSYY and CDR2 is QGS in the germline V gene. This CDR3 has 18 residues. As DNA, the CDR3 is TGTGCTCTTGGGGAACTCCAACCCACTGGGGAGTACACCGATAAACTCATCTTT. Residues: CALGELQPTGEYTDKLIF.

This clone was seen more than once but under ten times. V and J are TRDV1 and TRDJ1, with 12 bases that match TRDD3. Germline values: CDR1 TSWWSYY, CDR2 QGS. The ends lost 2 bases at V and 0 bases at J; junction bases unmatched: 22. The CDR3 consists of 23 residues. Here the CDR3 DNA reads TGTGCTCTTGGGGAATTAGGAGTAGGTCCTCTCCTGGGGGATACGGAGTACACCGATAAACTCATCTTT. Translated, it gives CALGELGVGPLLGDTEYTDKLIF.

In this sample, this clone turned up a few times. The chain couples TRDV1 to TRDJ1; 7 bases map to TRDD3. The CDR3 extends over 17 amino acids. The V segment lost 0 bases and the J segment 0 bases; nucleotides outside the gene matches: 7. Germline CDR1 TSWWSYY, CDR2 QGS. The CDR3 DNA is TGTGCTCTTGGGGAACTCTACACTGGGGCCCACACCGATAAACTCATCTTT. Its translation is CALGELYTGAHTDKLIF.

The rearrangement uses TRDV1 and TRDJ1; TRDD3 matches at 7 bases. J gave up 0 bases and V 0 bases, and 19 bases lay outside the gene matches. CDR1 TSWWSYY and CDR2 QGS come from the germline V gene. The CDR3 contains 21 residues. The CDR3 DNA reads TGTGCTCTTGGGGAACTCCACCCGTGCCGTACTGGGGACGAATACACCGATAAACTCATCTTT. This gives the protein CALGELHPCRTGDEYTDKLIF.

The chain employs TRDV1 and TRDJ1, with D possibly matching TRDD2 (6 bases). The CDR3 totals 21 residues. V lost 3 bases and J 0 bases, leaving 29 bases between the germline ends. Germline lookup yields CDR1 TSWWSYY and CDR2 QGS. CDR3 in DNA: TGTGCTCTTGGGGACCTGTCCTACGTCCGTCCAACCTTACACCACACCGATAAACTCATCTTT. It codes for CALGDLSYVRPTLHHTDKLIF.

This clone was found a few times. The V gene is TRDV1, the J gene TRDJ2; 8 bases align to TRDD3. CDR1 TSWWSYY and CDR2 QGS come from the germline V gene. The CDR3 has 17 residues. The V segment lost 4 bases and the J segment 0 bases; nucleotides outside the gene matches: 7. CDR3 nucleotides: TGTGCTCTTGGGGTCGACTGGGGGCTCGCTTTGACAGCACAACTCTTCTTT. Its translation: CALGVDWGLALTAQLFF.

This clone came up a few times. This rearrangement joins TRDV1 to TRDJ1; 9 positions match TRDD3. The ends lost 2 bases at V and 1 base at J; junction bases unmatched: 23. The CDR3 consists of 22 residues. Germline CDR1 and CDR2: TSWWSYY and QGS. The chain's CDR3 is CALGEENAKPTTFWGITDKLIF. CDR3 coding DNA: TGTGCTCTTGGGGAAGAGAATGCCAAACCAACGACCTTCTGGGGGATCACCGATAAACTCATCTTT.

This clone has more than one count but fewer than ten. The gene calls are TRDV1 and TRDJ1; 7 bases agree with TRDD3. Germline V gene lookup returns CDR1 TSWWSYY and CDR2 QGS. The CDR3 length is 17 residues. After removal of 1 base from V and 0 bases from J, the junction contained 8 bases not matched to a gene. The CDR3 is CALGEPPIGGHTDKLIF. CDR3 nucleotides: TGTGCTCTTGGGGAACCCCCCATTGGGGGACACACCGATAAACTCATCTTT.

This clone has a handful of counts. The chain carries TRDV1 and TRDJ1; D is possibly TRDD3 (6 bases). The CDR3 length is 17 residues. From germline, CDR1 is TSWWSYY and CDR2 QGS. V was trimmed by 3 bases and J by 0 bases, leaving 17 bases between them. The CDR3 loop is CALGDPWGSVYTDKLIF. CDR3 nucleotide sequence: TGTGCTCTTGGGGATCCATGGGGATCCGTCTACACCGATAAACTCATCTTT.

This chain connects TRDV1 to TRDJ1; 11 bases align to TRDD3. The J segment lost 0 bases and the V segment lost 2 bases, leaving 32 bases of the junction unmatched. This CDR3 has 26 amino acids. CDR1 is TSWWSYY, CDR2 QGS, per germline. This chain's CDR3 is CALGEILSARHPPSLGDTRNTDKLIF. Here the CDR3 DNA reads TGTGCTCTTGGGGAAATCCTCTCAGCCCGGCACCCACCTTCTCTGGGGGATACTCGGAACACCGATAAACTCATCTTT.

This clone was observed a few times. V and J are TRDV1 and TRDJ1; 10 positions match TRDD3. The CDR3 has 15 residues. Germline V CDR1 and CDR2: TSWWSYY, QGS. The CDR3 is CAVVTGGWVTDKLIF. The CDR3 DNA follows: TGTGCCGTCGTTACTGGGGGATGGGTCACCGATAAACTCATCTTT.

This sequence joins TRDV1 and TRDJ2, with TRDD3 matching 8 bases. The V segment lost 3 bases and the J segment 5 bases; nucleotides outside the gene matches: 5. Germline V gene lookup returns CDR1 TSWWSYY and CDR2 QGS. CDR3 size: 15 residues. The CDR3, as DNA: TGTGCTCTTGGGGAGGCCTGGGGGAGCACAGCACAACTCTTCTTT. Translated, it gives CALGEAWGSTAQLFF.

The J gene call is TRDJ1, but no V gene call exists. The CDR3 sequence is 14 residues long. CDR3 coding DNA: TGTGCTCTTGGGGATCTTCTCCCTGCCGATAAACTCATCTTT. This encodes CALGDLLPADKLIF.

This clone was seen only a few times. Distinct nucleotide sequences in the sample also encode this CDR3. The rearrangement links TRDV1 to TRDJ1, with D perhaps TRDD3 (5 bases). Looked up from germline, CDR1 is TSWWSYY and CDR2 is QGS. Trimming removed 0 bases at V and 0 bases at J, with 5 bases between. The CDR3 has 14 residues. The CDR3 reads CALGELGDTDKLIF. The CDR3 DNA reads TGTGCTCTTGGGGAACTGGGGGACACCGATAAACTCATCTTT.

This clone has more than one count but fewer than ten. This rearrangement joins TRDV1 to TRDJ1; D perhaps matches TRDD3 (5 bases). Germline CDR1 is TSWWSYY and CDR2 is QGS. The CDR3 covers 16 residues. V was trimmed by 2 bases and J by 2 bases, leaving 15 bases between them. The CDR3, as DNA: TGTGCTCTTGGGGAAAAGTGGGGAGTTCTGACCGATAAACTCATCTTT. Its protein is CALGEKWGVLTDKLIF.

The rearrangement links TRDV1 to TRDJ1; unclear D gene. From germline, CDR1 is TSWWSYY and CDR2 QGS. The CDR3 is 14 residues long. V lost 2 bases and J lost 0, with 7 bases in between. The CDR3 loop is CALGECAHTDKLIF. The CDR3 coding sequence is TGTGCTCTTGGGGAATGTGCGCACACCGATAAACTCATCTTT.

The rearrangement links TRDV1 to TRDJ1; TRDD3 aligns across 11 bases. Germline CDR1 and CDR2: TSWWSYY and QGS. V trimming: 5 bases; J trimming: 3 bases; junction bases outside the gene matches: 11. This CDR3 spans 17 amino acids. The CDR3 sequence is CALGPRLLGDNPDKLIF. Here the CDR3 DNA reads TGTGCTCTTGGGCCCCGGCTACTGGGGGATAATCCCGATAAACTCATCTTT.

This clone showed up just a few times. V usage is TRDV1 and J usage is TRDJ1; 8 bases agree with TRDD3. This CDR3 has 17 residues. Germline lookup yields CDR1 TSWWSYY and CDR2 QGS. The V gene end was trimmed by 3 bases and the J gene end by 0 bases; junction bases not matched to a gene: 9. CDR3 residues: CALGDPNWGRHTDKLIF. The DNA for the CDR3 is TGTGCTCTTGGGGACCCCAACTGGGGGCGTCACACCGATAAACTCATCTTT.

The chain has TRDV1 and TRDJ1; 10 nucleotides agree with TRDD3. The J gene is absent in TCRdb and was assigned here via DNA matching to germline. Trimming cost V 2 bases and J 1 base; bases outside gene matches: 16. The CDR3 loop spans 20 amino acids. Germline V gene sequence: CDR1 TSWWSYY, CDR2 QGS. The CDR3 loop is CALGEMAIPAWGITTDKLIF. The DNA for the CDR3 is TGTGCTCTTGGGGAAATGGCGATTCCTGCCTGGGGGATAACCACCGATAAACTCATCTTT.